Listed below are T cell receptor beta chains from one sample, sequenced in a study of blood T cell repertoires in COVID-19. The method was immunoSEQ multiplex PCR; TCRdb's version includes in-frame clones alone and lacks a portion of them. The sample includes roughly 170,000 clones, roughly 90% of them seen just once. The specimen sequenced was peripheral blood. These TCRs come from a man aged 55 to 70 with acute or convalescent COVID-19. Both conserved end residues are part of each CDR3. Clone size is stated in some rows and not others, as once, few, many or a class when expanded.

>TRBV6-4|TRBJ1-2|NA
CASSLGAGGANYGYTF
>TRBV4-1|TRBJ2-3|NA
CASTGGDTQYF
>TRBV28|TRBJ1-4|NA
CASSLSSWEEKLFF
>TRBV27|TRBJ2-5|NA
CASRDQGGGETQYF
>TRBV3-1/TRBV3-2|TRBJ1-4|NA
CASSQGEGVGTNEKLFF
>TRBV6-5|TRBJ1-1|few
CASSYSTGARGFF
>TRBV2|TRBJ1-2|NA
CASSQGLGYGYTF
>TRBV5-6|TRBJ1-5|NA
CASSLYRTASNQPQHF
>TRBV7-2|TRBJ1-2|NA
CASSSGQGAYYGYTF
>TRBV30|TRBJ1-1|NA
CAWSVETGAHTEAFF
>TRBV4-1|TRBJ1-2|NA
CASSQAVSGYTF
>TRBV3-1/TRBV3-2|TRBJ2-3|NA
CASSGLAGPNFFTDTQYF
>TRBV10-3|TRBJ1-2|few
CAITAGQDYGYTF
>TRBV4-2|TRBJ1-4|NA
CASSQAPGQGAEKLFF
>TRBV27|TRBJ1-5|NA
CASSFRGNQPQHF
>TRBV19|TRBJ2-3|NA
CASSKASAADTQYF
>TRBV19|TRBJ2-3|NA
CASTGGDTQYF
>TRBV18|TRBJ2-2|NA
CASSPRTMTGELFF
>TRBV5-6|TRBJ2-1|few
CASSRGGRHNEQFF
>TRBV6-1|TRBJ1-5|few
CASSDALRRASGQPQHF
>TRBV4-2|TRBJ2-1|NA
CARSQGGGGAYEQFF
>TRBV9|TRBJ1-2|NA
CASSRDRPSGYTF
>TRBV4-1|TRBJ2-1|NA
CASSLMSEYNEQFF
>TRBV7-2|TRBJ2-3|NA
CASRLVVGASDTQYF
>TRBV3-1/TRBV3-2|TRBJ1-4|NA
CASSQGWSANEKLFF
>TRBV7-6|TRBJ2-3|NA
CASSLYPAGTDTQYF
>TRBV7-9|TRBJ1-2|few
CASSFRGPEGGYTF
>TRBV4-1|TRBJ1-4|NA
CASSQEGQGVSNEKLFF
>TRBV5-4|TRBJ2-7|once
CASSLTGTGSYEQYF
>TRBV19|TRBJ2-2|NA
CASSDQGGTGELFF
>TRBV12-5|TRBJ1-2|few
CASGASGMGYGYTF
>TRBV7-9|TRBJ1-1|NA
CASGDSTNTEAFF
>TRBV29-1|TRBJ2-5|NA
CSVGHQQAQYF
>TRBV19|TRBJ1-5|NA
CASSIRAQGQNQPQHF
>TRBV27|TRBJ1-6|NA
CASSLSGTANSPLHF
>TRBV24-1|TRBJ1-6|NA
CATQASSYNSPLHF
>TRBV6-1|TRBJ1-3|NA
CASSVGRPYSGNTIYF
>TRBV6-6|TRBJ2-2|NA
CASSSTGELFF
>TRBV11-2|TRBJ2-1|NA
CASSPPAANEQFF
>TRBV28|TRBJ1-2|NA
CASNWGQNGYTF
>TRBV7-2|TRBJ1-1|NA
CASSYLVGQEAFF
>TRBV2|TRBJ1-1|NA
CASSRDRNTEAFF
>TRBV2|TRBJ2-1|NA
CASSANNRDTLFDEQFF
>TRBV2|TRBJ1-3|few
CASSPEGLGGNTIYF
>TRBV5-4|TRBJ2-7|NA
CASSPASGRAYEQYF
>TRBV9|TRBJ1-6|NA
CASSVEGAESPLHF
>TRBV19|TRBJ1-5|NA
CASRADSGGSNQPQHF